The clone carrying this T cell receptor beta chain has a count of ten or more. Its target is unknown. The data were taken from a study of T-cell reconstitution after alpha-beta-depleted transplantation in children. The TCRbeta library was prepared with unique molecular identifiers. MiXCR, run by TCRdb on the PCR reads, gives a single entry per CDR3 protein. The data hold about 4,800 distinct CDR3 sequences, with 6% to 7.5% observed a single time. The V gene's germline CDR1 is LNHDA and CDR2 SQIVND (reference sequence). This CDR3 region has 14 residues. The V gene end was trimmed by 10 bases and the J gene end by 3 bases; junction bases not matched to a gene: 9. Notes on the study in general: Diversity and T-cell counts at one year after transplant derived mostly from new T cells.

This receptor was taken from a boy under two years old who had a stem cell transplant for SCID, so the T cells may come from the graft donor. The chain links TRBV19 to TRBJ1-5, with TRBD1 identical over 7 bases. The sequencing here drew on PBMCs, mostly from graft donor cells, taken 60 days after TCRalphabeta/CD19-depleted stem cell transplant. CDR3 DNA: TGTGCCACTCAAACGGGACAGCACAATCAGCCCCAGCATTTT. Its translation: CATQTGQHNQPQHF.